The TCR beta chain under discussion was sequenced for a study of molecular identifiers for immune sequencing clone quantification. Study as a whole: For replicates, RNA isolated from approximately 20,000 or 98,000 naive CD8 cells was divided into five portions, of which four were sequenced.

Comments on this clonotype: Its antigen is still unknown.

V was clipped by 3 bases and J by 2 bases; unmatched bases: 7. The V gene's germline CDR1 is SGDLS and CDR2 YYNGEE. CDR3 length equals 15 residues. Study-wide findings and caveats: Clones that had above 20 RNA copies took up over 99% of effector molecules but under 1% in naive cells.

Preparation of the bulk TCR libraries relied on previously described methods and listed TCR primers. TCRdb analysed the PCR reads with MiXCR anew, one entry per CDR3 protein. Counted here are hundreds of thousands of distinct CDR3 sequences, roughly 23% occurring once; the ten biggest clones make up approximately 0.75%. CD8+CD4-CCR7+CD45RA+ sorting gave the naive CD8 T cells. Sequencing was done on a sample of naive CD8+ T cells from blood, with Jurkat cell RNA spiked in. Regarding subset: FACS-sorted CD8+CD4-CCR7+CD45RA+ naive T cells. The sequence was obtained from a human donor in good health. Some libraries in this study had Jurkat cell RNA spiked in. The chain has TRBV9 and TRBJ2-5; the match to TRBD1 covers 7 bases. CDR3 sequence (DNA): TGTGCCAGCAGCGCTGGACAGGCCCTACAAGAGACCCAGTACTTC. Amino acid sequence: CASSAGQALQETQYF.